These 19 T cell receptor beta chains share one sample of origin, sequenced in a study of cytomegalovirus exposure and HLA in healthy donors. Only in-frame clones appear in the TCRdb table, and some are missing; sequencing was by immunoSEQ multiplex PCR. The sample carries some 98,000 clones, about 90% recorded once. Source material: PBMCs. The origin of the receptors is a man aged 18 to 30 in good health and CMV-seropositive.

The chain employs TRBV5-6 and TRBJ2-6; maybe TRBD1 (6 bases). The CDR3 consists of 16 residues. The V gene's germline CDR1 is SGHDT and CDR2 YYEEEE. V was trimmed by 5 bases and J by 2 bases, leaving 14 bases between them. The CDR3 DNA reads as TGTGCCAGCAGAAGACCAGGGGTTGCTGGGGCCAACGTCCTGACTTTC. This sequence encodes CASRRPGVAGANVLTF.

V and J are TRBV5-6 and TRBJ2-2, with TRBD2 matching 12 bases. V shed 0 bases, J shed 6 bases, and the junction held 6 bases outside the gene matches. From germline, CDR1 is SGHDT and CDR2 YYEEEE. The CDR3 length is 17 residues. Written as DNA, the CDR3 is TGTGCCAGCAGCTTGGTCCTAGCGGGAGGGCCTGCCGGGGAGCTGTTTTTT. Translation: CASSLVLAGGPAGELFF.

This clone was found once. The chain joins TRBV4-1 to TRBJ1-2; D remains unclear. This CDR3 is built from 14 residues. V gave up 1 base and J gave up 4 bases, with 10 bases separating them. Germline V lookup: CDR1 MGHRA, CDR2 YSYEKL. The CDR3 DNA follows: TGCGCCAGCAGCCAAGGACTTGAGGGCTATGGCTACACCTTC. Translated: CASSQGLEGYGYTF.

This clone has just a few counts. This chain links TRBV11-2 with TRBJ2-4; 10 bases are shared with TRBD1. Looked up from germline, CDR1 is SGHAT and CDR2 is FQNNGV. V lost 3 bases to trimming and J lost 6 bases; unmatched junction nucleotides: 11. This CDR3 is built from 17 residues. The CDR3 loop reads CASSLGPGTGEVNIQYF. In DNA form, the CDR3 reads TGTGCCAGCAGCTTGGGACCCGGGACAGGGGAAGTAAACATTCAGTACTTC.

The chain joins TRBV7-9 to TRBJ1-2; 12 bases are shared with TRBD1. CDR1 and CDR2 (germline): SEHNR, FQNEAQ (reference sequence). V shed 7 bases, J shed 7 bases, and the junction held 7 bases outside the gene matches. The CDR3 loop spans 14 amino acids. The CDR3 protein is CASKKGQGAFGYTF. The CDR3 DNA sequence: TGTGCCAGCAAAAAGGGACAGGGGGCTTTTGGCTACACCTTC.

This chain links TRBV6-5 with TRBJ1-1; 12 nucleotides align to TRBD1. The CDR3 spans 15 residues. Germline lookup yields CDR1 MNHEY and CDR2 SVGAGI. With V trimmed by 6 bases and J by 4 bases, 6 bases remained unmatched. In DNA form, the CDR3 reads TGTGCCAGCAGCCTAGGGACAGGGGGCCTCACTGAAGCTTTCTTT. Protein product: CASSLGTGGLTEAFF.

This clone occurred once. The rearrangement joins TRBV7-9 to TRBJ1-5, with D unresolved. The CDR3 is made up of 12 amino acids. The V end was cut by 2 bases, the J end by 7 bases, with 6 bases between. Germline V gene lookup returns CDR1 SEHNR and CDR2 FQNEAQ (reference sequence). The CDR3 DNA is TGTGCCAGCAGCTTATCATCCCAGCCCCAGCATTTT. As protein: CASSLSSQPQHF.

The rearrangement links TRBV19 to TRBJ2-4; TRBD1 agrees at 9 bases. V gave up 6 bases and J gave up 0 bases; unmatched junction bases: 9. Germline CDR1 and CDR2: LNHDA and SQIVND (reference sequence). The CDR3 extends over 17 amino acids. CDR3 bases: TGTGCCAGTAGGGAAACGACAGGGGGGGTAGCCAAAAACATTCAGTACTTC. Translated: CASRETTGGVAKNIQYF. Full variable domain (outside the CDR3, taken from reference TRBV19 and TRBJ2-4): DGGITQSPKYLFRKEGQNVTLSCEQNLNHDAMYWYRQDPGQGLRLIYYSQIVNDFQKGDIAEGYSVSREKKESFPLTVTSAQKNPTAFYLCASRETTGGVAKNIQYFGAGTRLSVL.

The V gene is TRBV6-1, the J gene TRBJ2-7; D is undetermined. This CDR3 region has 14 residues. Per germline, CDR1 MNHNS and CDR2 SASEGT. V was clipped by 7 bases and J by 0 bases, with 13 bases between them. The CDR3 region has the DNA TGTGCCAGCACGGCGCAGGTTAGCTCCTACGAGCAGTACTTC. This encodes CASTAQVSSYEQYF.

The chain is built from TRBV5-1 and TRBJ2-1; D remains unclear. Deletions cut 0 bases from V and 4 bases from J, with 8 bases between. This CDR3 has 14 residues. Germline V CDR1 and CDR2: SGHRS, YFSETQ. In DNA, the CDR3 is TGCGCCAGCAGCTTGGGGCAGGTGTACAATGAGCAGTTCTTC. Its translation is CASSLGQVYNEQFF.

The count of this clone is one. The chain joins TRBV29-1 to TRBJ1-1, with D perhaps matching TRBD1 (6 bases). Germline V gives CDR1 SQVTM, CDR2 ANQGSEA. CDR3 length equals 12 residues. The germline V and J ends were trimmed by 5 bases and 0 bases, with 7 bases remaining between them. The CDR3 DNA is TGCAGCGTTAGGGGGTTGAACACTGAAGCTTTCTTT. It is translated as CSVRGLNTEAFF.

V and J are TRBV7-6 and TRBJ2-1; TRBD2 agrees at 8 bases. The CDR3 sequence is 17 residues long. Germline-derived CDR1 and CDR2 are SGHVS and FNYEAQ. Trimming took 3 bases from V and 0 from J; bases not matched to a gene: 7. The CDR3 DNA reads TGTGCCAGCAGCTTGACCGTAGCGGGAAGCTCCTACAATGAGCAGTTCTTC. Translation gives CASSLTVAGSSYNEQFF.

The chain has TRBV5-5 and TRBJ1-2, with 9 bases fitting TRBD1. The CDR3 has 15 residues. Trimming took 0 bases from V and 6 from J; bases not matched to a gene: 6. Germline loops: CDR1 SGHKS, CDR2 YYEKEE (reference sequence). CDR3 amino acids: CASSLVGTGSDGYTF. DNA of the CDR3: TGTGCCAGCAGCTTGGTCGGGACAGGGTCCGATGGCTACACCTTC. The whole variable domain, filled in from reference TRBV5-5 and TRBJ1-2, reads DAGVTQSPTHLIKTRGQQVTLRCSPISGHKSVSWYQQVLGQGPQFIFQYYEKEERGRGNFPDRFSARQFPNYSSELNVNALLLGDSALYLCASSLVGTGSDGYTFGSGTRLTVV.

The chain is built from TRBV5-1 and TRBJ2-5; 9 bases line up with TRBD1. V lost 4 bases and J lost 7; bases outside the gene matches: 5. The CDR3 length is 13 residues. Germline V gene data show CDR1 as SGHRS and CDR2 as YFSETQ. CDR3 loop: CASSRDREGTQYF. CDR3 DNA: TGCGCCAGCAGCCGGGACAGGGAAGGGACCCAGTACTTC.

The chain carries TRBV7-6 and TRBJ2-5; maybe TRBD2 (6 bases). CDR3 length: 15 residues. CDR1 is SGHVS, CDR2 FNYEAQ, per germline. V lost 1 base and J 5 bases, leaving 14 bases between the germline ends. The CDR3 here is CASSLVGGTQETQYF. CDR3 nucleotide sequence: TGTGCCAGCAGCTTAGTTGGTGGGACTCAGGAGACCCAGTACTTC.

The rearrangement uses TRBV9 and TRBJ2-5, with a possible D match to TRBD1 (7 bases). There are 14 residues in the CDR3. V was pared by 3 bases and J by 5 bases, with 14 bases between. Germline CDR1 is SGDLS and CDR2 is YYNGEE. CDR3 protein: CASSAGGGGETQYF. The DNA of the CDR3 is TGTGCCAGCAGCGCAGGGGGAGGCGGGGAGACCCAGTACTTC.

This sequence joins TRBV4-2 and TRBJ2-5; TRBD2 agrees at 11 bases. The trim removed 5 bases at V and 0 bases at J, leaving 5 bases unmatched. The CDR3 totals 16 residues. Germline V gene sequence: CDR1 LGHNA, CDR2 YNFKEQ. The CDR3 loop is CASSARLAGNQETQYF. The CDR3 DNA reads TGTGCCAGCAGCGCGAGACTAGCGGGGAACCAAGAGACCCAGTACTTC.

This chain uses TRBV9 with TRBJ2-7; TRBD2 aligns across 7 bases. V lost 0 bases to trimming and J lost 0 bases; unmatched junction nucleotides: 6. Germline V CDR1 and CDR2: SGDLS, YYNGEE. There are 16 residues in the CDR3. For the CDR3, the DNA is TGTGCCAGCAGCGTAGGCCTAGCGGAGTACTCCTACGAGCAGTACTTC. Translating it yields CASSVGLAEYSYEQYF.

In its sample, this clone was seen once. The chain links TRBV7-9 to TRBJ1-1; D remains unclear. The CDR3 has 13 amino acids. The germline CDR1 and CDR2 sequences are SEHNR and FQNEAQ (reference sequence). V was cut by 0 bases and J by 3 bases, with 5 bases left in between. CDR3 nucleotides: TGTGCCAGCAGCTTAGCCCCGGACACTGAAGCTTTCTTT. This sequence encodes CASSLAPDTEAFF. Using reference TRBV7-9 and TRBJ1-1 for the parts outside the CDR3, the full variable domain is DTGVSQNPRHKITKRGQNVTFRCDPISEHNRLYWYRQTLGQGPEFLTYFQNEAQLEKSRLLSDRFSAERPKGSFSTLEIQRTEQGDSAMYLCASSLAPDTEAFFGQGTRLTVV.